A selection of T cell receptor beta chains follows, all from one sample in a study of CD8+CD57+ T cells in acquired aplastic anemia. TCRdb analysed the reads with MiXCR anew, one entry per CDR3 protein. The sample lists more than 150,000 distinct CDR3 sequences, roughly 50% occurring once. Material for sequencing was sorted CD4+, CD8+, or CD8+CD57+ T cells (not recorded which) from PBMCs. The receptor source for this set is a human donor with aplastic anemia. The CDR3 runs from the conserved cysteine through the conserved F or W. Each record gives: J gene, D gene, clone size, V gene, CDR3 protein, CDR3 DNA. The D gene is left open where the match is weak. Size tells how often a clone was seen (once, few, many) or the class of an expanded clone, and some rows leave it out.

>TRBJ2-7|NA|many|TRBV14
CASRPNGPYEQYF
TGTGCCAGCAGACCCAACGGACCTTACGAGCAGTACTTC
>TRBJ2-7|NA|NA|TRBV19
CASSIARADYEQYF
TGTGCCAGTAGTATCGCCAGGGCAGACTACGAGCAGTACTTC
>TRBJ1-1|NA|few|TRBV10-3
CAIGRGGENTEAFF
TGTGCCATCGGCCGAGGGGGAGAGAACACTGAAGCTTTCTTT
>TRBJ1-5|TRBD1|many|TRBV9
CASSATTGINQPQHF
TGTGCCAGCAGCGCAACGACAGGGATCAATCAGCCCCAGCATTTT
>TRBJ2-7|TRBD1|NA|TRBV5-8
CASSRGQGAVEQYF
TGTGCCAGCAGCCGAGGACAGGGGGCAGTTGAGCAGTACTTC
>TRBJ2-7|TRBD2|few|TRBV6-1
CASSEARLAGLYSYEQYF
TGTGCCAGCAGTGAAGCGCGGCTAGCGGGGTTATACTCCTACGAGCAGTACTTC
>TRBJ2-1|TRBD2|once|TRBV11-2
CASSFPGTSGRGGEQFF
TGTGCCAGCAGCTTCCCCGGGACTAGCGGGAGGGGGGGTGAGCAGTTCTTC
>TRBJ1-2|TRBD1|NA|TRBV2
CASSATGGGYGYTF
TGTGCCAGCAGTGCAACAGGGGGAGGCTATGGCTACACCTTC
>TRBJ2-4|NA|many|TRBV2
CASSDVLAKNIQYF
TGTGCCAGCAGTGACGTGCTAGCCAAAAACATTCAGTACTTC
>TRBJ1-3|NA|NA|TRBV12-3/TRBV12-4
CASLKAGTGNTIYF
TGTGCCAGTTTAAAAGCAGGGACTGGAAACACCATATATTTT
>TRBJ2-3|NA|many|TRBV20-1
CSARDGGGATDTQYF
TGCAGTGCTAGAGATGGAGGGGGGGCTACAGATACGCAGTATTTT
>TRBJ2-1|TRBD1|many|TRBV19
CASSARRGTGDNEQFF
TGTGCCAGTAGTGCCCGCCGCGGGACAGGGGATAATGAGCAGTTCTTC
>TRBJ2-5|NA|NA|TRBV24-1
CATSDSRVGWETQYF
TGTGCCACCAGTGATTCCAGGGTAGGGTGGGAGACCCAGTACTTC
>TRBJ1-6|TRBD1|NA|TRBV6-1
CASSTGTGYPPLHF
TGTGCCAGCAGTACCGGGACAGGGTATCCACCCCTCCACTTT
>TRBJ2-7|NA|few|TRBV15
CATSRTGTNYEQYF
TGTGCCACCAGCAGAACCGGGACCAACTACGAGCAGTACTTC
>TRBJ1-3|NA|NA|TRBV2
CASSTTGNTIYF
TGCGCCAGCAGCACCACAGGAAACACCATATATTTT
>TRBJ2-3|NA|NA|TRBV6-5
CASSYGTLRRDTQYF
TGTGCCAGCAGTTACGGGACCCTGAGGCGGGATACGCAGTATTTT
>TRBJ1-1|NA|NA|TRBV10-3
CAISESGGHTEPFF
TGTGCCATCAGTGAGTCGGGAGGCCACACTGAACCTTTCTTT
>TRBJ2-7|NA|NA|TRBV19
CASSLRTGAYEQYF
TGTGCCAGTAGCTTAAGAACGGGGGCCTACGAGCAGTACTTC
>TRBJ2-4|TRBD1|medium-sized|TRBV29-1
CSVDFGTGSLGQYF
TGCAGCGTTGACTTTGGGACAGGGAGTTTGGGTCAGTACTTC
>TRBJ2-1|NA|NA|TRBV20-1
CSAKDYNERFF
TGCAGTGCTAAGGACTACAATGAGCGGTTCTTC
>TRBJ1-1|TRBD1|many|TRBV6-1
CASEGASTEAFF
TGTGCCAGCGAGGGGGCGAGCACTGAAGCTTTCTTT
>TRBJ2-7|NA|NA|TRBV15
CATSPWGYEQYF
TGTGCCACCTCACCGTGGGGGTACGAGCAGTACTTC
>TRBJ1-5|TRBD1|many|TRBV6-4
CASSDRGGGQPQHF
TGTGCCAGCAGCGACAGGGGGGGGGGTCAGCCCCAGCATTTT
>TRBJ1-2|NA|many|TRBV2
CASTERGWDYGYTF
TGTGCCAGTACCGAACGGGGCTGGGACTATGGCTACACCTTC
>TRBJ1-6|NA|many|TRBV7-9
CASSLADNSPLHF
TGTGCCAGCAGCTTAGCCGACAATTCACCCCTCCACTTT
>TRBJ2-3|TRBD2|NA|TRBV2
CASSLSGNTDTQYF
TGTGCCAGCAGCCTTAGCGGGAACACAGATACGCAGTATTTT
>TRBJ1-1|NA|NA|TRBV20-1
CSARGGGTEAFF
TGCAGTGCTAGGGGAGGAGGCACTGAAGCTTTCTTT
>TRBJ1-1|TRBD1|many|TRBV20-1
CSARKGAGGTEAFF
TGCAGTGCTAGAAAGGGGGCGGGAGGCACTGAAGCTTTCTTT
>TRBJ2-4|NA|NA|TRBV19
CASTLTGAAVF
TGTGCCAGTACCTTAACCGGGGCTGCAGTCTTC
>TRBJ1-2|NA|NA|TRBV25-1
CASSPPQDSFYGYTF
TGTGCCAGCTCACCACCGCAGGACAGCTTCTATGGCTACACCTTC
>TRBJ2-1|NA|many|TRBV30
CAWSRNEQFF
TGTGCCTGGAGTCGCAATGAGCAGTTCTTC
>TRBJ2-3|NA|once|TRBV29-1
CSVDPNRVGTDTQYF
TGCAGCGTTGACCCAAACAGGGTTGGCACAGATACGCAGTATTTT
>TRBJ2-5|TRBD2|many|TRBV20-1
CSAIYSGVETQYF
TGCAGTGCTATATATAGCGGGGTAGAGACCCAGTACTTC
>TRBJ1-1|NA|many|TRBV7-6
CASSLAPGKVPEAFF
TGTGCCAGCAGCTTAGCTCCGGGGAAGGTCCCTGAAGCTTTCTTT
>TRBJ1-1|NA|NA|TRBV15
CATSREAFAEAFF
TGTGCCACCAGCAGAGAGGCCTTCGCTGAAGCTTTCTTT
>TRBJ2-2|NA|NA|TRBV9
CASSQHGQNTGELFF
TGTGCCAGCAGCCAACATGGGCAGAACACCGGGGAGCTGTTTTTT
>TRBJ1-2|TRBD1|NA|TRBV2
CASRGRTGTGYTF
TGTGCCAGCAGGGGACGGACAGGGACAGGCTACACCTTC
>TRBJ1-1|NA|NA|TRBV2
CASKPGPNTEAFF
TGTGCCAGCAAACCGGGGCCTAACACTGAAGCTTTCTTT
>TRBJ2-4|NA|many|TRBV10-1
CASTEGGRSGLVKNIQYF
TGCGCCAGCACCGAAGGTGGTAGATCAGGGCTTGTCAAAAACATTCAGTACTTC
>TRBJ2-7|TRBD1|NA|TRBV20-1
CSARGGQSEEQYF
TGCAGTGCTAGAGGGGGACAGTCGGAGGAGCAGTACTTC
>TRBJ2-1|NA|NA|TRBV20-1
CSAIRGSGNEQFF
TGCAGTGCTATCAGGGGCAGTGGCAATGAGCAGTTCTTC
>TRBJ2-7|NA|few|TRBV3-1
CASSQVLGEQYF
TGTGCCAGCAGCCAAGTTTTGGGGGAGCAGTACTTC
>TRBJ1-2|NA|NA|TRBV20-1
CSARQPGGYTF
TGCAGTGCTCGACAACCTGGGGGCTACACCTTC
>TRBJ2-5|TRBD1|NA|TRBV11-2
CASSSRQGQETQYF
TGTGCCAGCAGCTCACGACAGGGCCAAGAGACCCAGTACTTC
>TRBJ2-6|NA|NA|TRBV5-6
CASSSLDSGANVLTF
TGTGCCAGCAGCTCTCTAGATTCTGGGGCCAACGTCCTGACTTTC
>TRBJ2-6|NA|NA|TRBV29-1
CSVQSSGANVLTF
TGCAGCGTTCAAAGCTCTGGGGCCAACGTCCTGACTTTC
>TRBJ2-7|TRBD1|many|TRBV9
CASSTSGGPYEQYF
TGTGCCAGCAGCACCTCAGGGGGCCCCTACGAGCAGTACTTC
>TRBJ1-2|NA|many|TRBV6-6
CASSYSAPENYGYTF
TGTGCCAGCAGTTACTCGGCCCCAGAAAACTATGGCTACACCTTC
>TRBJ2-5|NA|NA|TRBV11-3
CASSSGGTAQETQYF
TGTGCCAGCAGCTCAGGCGGGACAGCCCAAGAGACCCAGTACTTC
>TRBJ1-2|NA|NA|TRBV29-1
CSYGQERYGYTF
TGCAGCTATGGTCAGGAAAGGTATGGCTACACCTTC
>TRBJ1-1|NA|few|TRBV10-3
CAISESNGMNTEAFF
TGTGCCATCAGTGAGTCCAATGGGATGAACACTGAAGCTTTCTTT
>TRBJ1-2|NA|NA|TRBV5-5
CASSLRGQDRGHGYTF
TGTGCCAGCAGCTTGCGGGGGCAGGACCGAGGACATGGCTACACTTTC
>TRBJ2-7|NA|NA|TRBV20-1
CSAIGRVTYEQYF
TGCAGTGCCATTGGCAGGGTGACCTACGAGCAGTACTTC
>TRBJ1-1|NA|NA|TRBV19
CASSARQHTEAFF
TGTGCCAGTAGTGCGAGACAGCACACTGAAGCTTTCTTT
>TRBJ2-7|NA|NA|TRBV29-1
CSVVVRVHEQYF
TGCAGCGTTGTAGTCCGGGTGCACGAGCAGTACTTC
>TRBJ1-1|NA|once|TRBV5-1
CASSLEGNTGAFF
TGCGCCAGCAGCTTGGAAGGGAACACTGGAGCTTTCTTT
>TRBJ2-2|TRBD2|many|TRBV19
CASSVGTSAYGELFF
TGTGCCAGTAGTGTCGGGACTAGCGCTTACGGGGAGCTGTTTTTT
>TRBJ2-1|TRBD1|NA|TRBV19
CASSQGQGSIYNEQFF
TGTGCCAGTAGCCAAGGACAGGGATCGATCTACAATGAGCAGTTCTTC
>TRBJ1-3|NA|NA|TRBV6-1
CASRFSDTTSGNTVYF
TGTGCCAGCAGGTTTTCGGACACCACATCTGGAAACACCGTATATTTT